The 2 T cell receptor beta chains below were found in one sample sequenced in a study of radiation and T cells in renal cell carcinoma. The method was immunoSEQ multiplex PCR; TCRdb's version includes in-frame clones alone and lacks a portion of them. The sample shows about 130,000 clones, 88% of them seen only once. Noted time point: blood 2 weeks post-SBRT. Treatment reported: 15 Gy SBRT to primary tumor, nephrectomy 4 weeks later. Sequenced material: blood, taken from a patient whose treatment included radiotherapy and nephrectomy. These receptors came from a woman aged 70 to 79 with renal cell carcinoma.

This chain uses TRBV5-4 with TRBJ1-5; D perhaps matches TRBD1 (5 bases). This CDR3 has 16 residues. Germline V gives CDR1 SGHNT, CDR2 YYREEE (reference sequence). V was cut by 4 bases and J by 10 bases, with 24 bases left in between. The CDR3 DNA sequence: TGTGCCAGCAGCATCGCGGGGGGTGAGGAGGGTAAACCCCAGCATTTT. Amino acid sequence: CASSIAGGEEGKPQHF.

This rearrangement joins TRBV4-2 to TRBJ1-6; no reliable D call. The CDR3 loop spans 14 amino acids. Between the trimmed V and J ends, which lost 0 bases and 5 bases, there was a span of 5 bases. Germline CDR1 LGHNA, CDR2 YNFKEQ. CDR3 DNA sequence: TGTGCCAGCAGCCAAGATACGAATAATTCACCCCTCCACTTT. Protein sequence: CASSQDTNNSPLHF.